At least ten counts were recorded for the clone carrying this TCR beta chain. Its cognate antigen is unknown. Approximately 510 ng RNA was reverse transcribed with alpha and beta constant-region primers. Separate chain-specific third strand synthesis with multiplexing indices produced the alpha and beta libraries. Using its own MiXCR run on the 5' RACE reads, TCRdb lists one record per CDR3 protein. The top ten hold 3.1% of the sample, which has some 19,000 distinct CDR3 sequences, over 9% seen once. The data stem from a study of HIV-infected patients and healthy controls. No cell fractionation was done, so the repertoire covers all unsorted peripheral blood T cells. General observations from the study: Mean usage of eight alpha and eight beta V genes differed significantly in HIV-infected patients versus controls. Study cohorts differed slightly in age and sex, but this did not explain diversity differences. Compared with untreated HIV+ repertoires, healthy controls showed roughly threefold more distinct CDR3s and higher Shannon diversity.

The CDR3 is 15 residues long. Germline V lookup: CDR1 DFQATT, CDR2 SNEGSKA (reference sequence). The trim removed 4 bases at V and 6 bases at J, leaving 13 bases unmatched. This TCR was sampled from an adult in good health. Sequencing was carried out using blood. V and J are TRBV20-1 and TRBJ2-3, with TRBD2 matching 7 bases. This CDR3 reads CSATQTSFPGDTQYF. In DNA, the CDR3 is TGCAGTGCTACCCAGACTAGCTTCCCCGGGGATACGCAGTATTTT.